Below, one TCR beta chain is given with its context. Enrolled through a virtual design, the participants were between roughly 18 and 90 years of age and came from about two dozen US areas. Cohorts were determined from participant-reported clinical history. These data belong to a study of blood T cell repertoires in COVID-19. Study details: Samples representing acute and convalescent COVID-19 were sourced from the United States, Italy and Spain.

Under the authors' procedure: Scientists estimated how many nucleated cells there were by amplifying reference gene primers. This table comes from immunoSEQ multiplex PCR, and its TCRdb copy is limited to in-frame clones, with some not included. V and J calls plus clone size are reproduced from that table; the DNA served to infer D and trimming. Of 200,000 to 250,000 clones in the sample, 82% were seen once. The CDR3 is 16 amino acids. Per the germline V gene, CDR1 is SGHRS and CDR2 is YFSETQ. Trimming cost V 4 bases and J 1 base; bases outside gene matches: 5. This TCR was recovered from a woman aged 55-70 years who had recovered from COVID-19. The sequenced sample consisted of PBMCs or T cells enriched from blood (not recorded which). This chain connects TRBV5-1 to TRBJ1-2, with TRBD1 identical over 12 bases. The CDR3 coding sequence is TGCGCCAGCAGCCCGGGACAGGGGGCGAATAACTATGGCTACACCTTC. Its translation: CASSPGQGANNYGYTF.